What follows are 2 T cell receptor beta chains derived from one specimen sequenced in a study of cytomegalovirus exposure and HLA in healthy donors. Primers included in the PCR were 60 Vbeta and 13 Jbeta primers. Produced via immunoSEQ multiplex PCR; TCRdb's table is partial and in-frame only. This sample's table reports around 140,000 clones. Sample: PBMCs. All receptors come from a male donor in good health and CMV-seronegative.

The chain employs TRBV29-1 and TRBJ2-6; D perhaps matches TRBD2 (5 bases). V shed 4 bases and J shed 4 bases, with 17 bases lying between them. Per the germline V gene, CDR1 is SQVTM and CDR2 is ANQGSEA. The CDR3 is 16 residues long. CDR3 coding DNA: TGCAGCGTTGCCCTTGACGCGTCGGGGGGGGCCAACGTCCTGACTTTC. Amino acids: CSVALDASGGANVLTF. Together with reference TRBV29-1 and TRBJ2-6, the CDR3 gives the full variable domain: SAVISQKPSRDICQRGTSLTIQCQVDSQVTMMFWYRQQPGQSLTLIATANQGSEATYESGFVIDKFPISRPNLTFSTLTVSNMSPEDSSIYLCSVALDASGGANVLTFGAGSRLTVL.

The chain is built from TRBV14 and TRBJ1-2; TRBD1 matches at 7 bases. Germline V gives CDR1 SGHDN, CDR2 FVKESK. The ends lost 1 base at V and 8 bases at J; junction bases unmatched: 13. CDR3 length: 16 residues. This CDR3 is CASSQVGTAGLGGYTF. DNA of the CDR3: TGTGCCAGCAGCCAAGTCGGGACAGCCGGCCTGGGAGGCTACACCTTC.